This T cell receptor (beta chain) was identified during a study of cytomegalovirus exposure and HLA in healthy donors. The CDR3 has 11 residues. The germline CDR1 and CDR2 sequences are SGHVS and FQNEAQ. Between the trimmed V and J ends, which lost 6 bases and 6 bases, there was a span of 8 bases. Whole-study findings and limits: The study designated 160 or so TCR beta chains cytomegalovirus-associated.

Sequencing was performed with immunoSEQ multiplex PCR; in TCRdb, only in-frame clones are kept and a portion is missing. The table shows tens of thousands of clones, with about 97% occurring only once. Turning to this clone: Its matching antigen is unknown.

The chain combines TRBV7-8 with TRBJ1-1; D uncertain. Sequenced input: PBMCs. The TCR comes from a woman under 30 in good health and CMV-seropositive. The chain's CDR3 is CASRPLAEAFF. The CDR3 coding sequence is TGTGCCAGCAGACCCCTAGCTGAAGCTTTCTTT.